Listed here is a single TCR beta chain. Antigen unknown. The data belong to a study of beta chain features in type 1 diabetes. General study points: Possible PCR preference for shorter templates applied equally to patients and controls.

Expressed TCRB transcripts got sequenced, as all isolated RNA was reverse transcribed. Generated by immunoSEQ multiplex PCR, the TCRdb table keeps only in-frame clones and is missing some. The table has around 250,000 clones, 25% to 30% seen once; the top ten hold roughly 4.1%. The CDR3 length is 15 residues. Per the germline V gene, CDR1 is LNHNV and CDR2 is YYDKDF (reference sequence). V shed 3 bases and J shed 5 bases, with 16 bases lying between them. The sample consisted of central memory CD4+ T cells from blood. This receptor was obtained from a man in his thirties or forties in good health. The chain uses TRBV15 and TRBJ2-5; D is possibly TRBD2 (7 bases). The CDR3 reads CATSSHSGGGETQYF. The CDR3 nucleotides are TGTGCCACCAGCAGCCACTCGGGGGGCGGGGAGACCCAGTACTTC.